The rows below give T cell receptor beta chains drawn from one sample of a study of cytomegalovirus exposure and HLA in healthy donors. This table comes from immunoSEQ multiplex PCR, and its TCRdb copy is limited to in-frame clones, with some not included. The table shows over 120,000 clones, with roughly 71% occurring only once. The source material was PBMCs. These receptors were taken from a man aged 25-45 years in good health and CMV-seronegative. The CDR3 runs from the conserved cysteine through the conserved F or W. Each record gives: V gene, D gene, CDR3 protein. D genes are given only for firm matches.

TRBV6-5	TRBD1	CASSPGQGNYGYTF
TRBV9	.	CASSVRPGNTGELFF
TRBV28	.	CASSPPQLQETQYF
TRBV18	TRBD1	CASSPMTDRDEQFF
TRBV19	TRBD2	CASSIPGGPGTDTQYF
TRBV25-1	.	CASSEYGQPGNEKLFF
TRBV11-3	TRBD1	CASSPGQAGAGELFF
TRBV30	.	CAWSEARSGYTF
TRBV5-1	.	CASKGEGEQYF
TRBV30	.	CAQDSANQPQHF
TRBV19	.	CASSRTDTGNDGYTF
TRBV28	TRBD1	CASSPWDRYEQYF
TRBV28	.	CASLGWELEQSTDTQYF
TRBV10-3	TRBD2	CAIKRSSLRGGSLGTDTQYF
TRBV7-8	.	CASSRSGDSYNEQFF
TRBV5-1	TRBD1	CASSGTGASYEQYF
TRBV10-3	.	CAISDPQRGHSNTGELFF
TRBV27	TRBD1	CASSGEYRGTEAFF
TRBV7-7	TRBD2	CASSSSAGGDTQYF
TRBV15	.	CATSSRTGRAFSNQPQHF
TRBV6-1	TRBD2	CASSGGLGDYEQYF
TRBV7-8	.	CASSSKGGGRNEQFF
TRBV9	TRBD2	CASSPGLAYNEQFF
TRBV7-2	.	CASSSTVPGANVLTF
TRBV6-1	.	CATLWGGTEAFF
TRBV25-1	TRBD2	CASSAAGGPGEQFF
TRBV11-3	.	CASSLAQPEYCYTF
TRBV28	.	CASSLIGRGAFF
TRBV9	TRBD1	CASSPRTGNTEAFF
TRBV30	.	CAWSVGNGNEQFF
TRBV6-5	TRBD2	CASSYGGRGSTDTQYF
TRBV7-9	.	CASSSGAFSEAFF
TRBV30	.	CAWTGDATNEKLFF
TRBV27	.	CASSLQGITYNSPLHF